The rows below give T cell receptor beta chains drawn from one sample of a study of T cells in Graves' hyperthyroidism and ophthalmopathy. TCRdb used MiXCR to reprocess the multiplex PCR reads, holding one entry per CDR3 protein. The sample comprises hundreds of thousands of distinct CDR3 sequences, about 14% of which are singletons, and approximately 12% rests with the top ten. Sample: blood. All receptors derive from a woman in her 50s with Graves' ophthalmopathy. Each CDR3 is given with its conserved first and last residue. The D gene is left open where the match is weak. Some rows have no size entry. The others give once, few or many, or a class for an expanded clone.

>TRBJ1-1|TRBV10-3|few|TRBD1
CAIREDRGAFF
TGTGCCATCAGGGAAGACAGGGGAGCTTTCTTT
>TRBJ2-7|TRBV27|many|NA
CASSNIHRDSYEQYF
TGTGCCAGCAGTAACATCCACCGGGACTCCTACGAGCAGTACTTC
>TRBJ1-5|TRBV7-8|few|TRBD1
CASSSGTGEFGPQHF
TGTGCCAGCAGCTCAGGGACAGGGGAGTTCGGGCCCCAGCATTTT
>TRBJ1-4|TRBV30|NA|TRBD1
CAWSVDRGNEKLFF
TGTGCCTGGAGCGTTGACAGGGGTAATGAAAAACTGTTTTTT
>TRBJ1-1|TRBV29-1|NA|NA
CSVYRFMNTEAFF
TGCAGCGTTTATAGGTTTATGAACACTGAAGCTTTCTTT
>TRBJ1-1|TRBV5-1|many|TRBD1
CASSSRAGGNTEAFF
TGCGCCAGCAGCTCCCGTGCAGGGGGGAACACTGAAGCTTTCTTT
>TRBJ1-1|TRBV6-1|many|TRBD1
CASRVWGTGGAGRTEAFF
TGTGCCAGCAGGGTTTGGGGGACAGGGGGCGCAGGACGGACTGAAGCTTTCTTT
>TRBJ2-7|TRBV7-2|many|TRBD2
CASRQREGPSAPYEQYF
TGTGCCAGCAGACAGCGGGAGGGCCCATCAGCCCCCTACGAGCAGTACTTC
>TRBJ2-1|TRBV12-3/TRBV12-4|many|NA
CASSFSEIYNEQFF
TGTGCCAGCAGCTTTTCAGAGATCTACAATGAGCAGTTCTTC
>TRBJ1-2|TRBV29-1|NA|NA
CSVEWGVHGYTF
TGCAGCGTTGAATGGGGGGTCCATGGCTACACCTTC
>TRBJ2-1|TRBV12-3/TRBV12-4|many|TRBD2
CASSLLAEVNEQFF
TGTGCCAGCAGTTTACTAGCGGAGGTCAATGAGCAGTTCTTC
>TRBJ2-7|TRBV20-1|many|TRBD2
CSADGVAGVVYEQYF
TGCAGTGCCGACGGTGTAGCGGGAGTGGTCTACGAGCAGTACTTC
>TRBJ2-7|TRBV20-1|few|TRBD2
CSARLAETPSDYEQYF
TGCAGTGCTAGACTAGCGGAGACCCCGAGTGATTACGAGCAGTACTTC
>TRBJ2-5|TRBV7-9|NA|TRBD2
CASSYKRELETQYF
TGTGCCAGCAGCTATAAGCGGGAACTAGAGACCCAGTACTTC
>TRBJ1-1|TRBV7-3|many|NA
CASSLNSDGGANTEAFF
TGTGCCAGCAGCTTAAATTCAGACGGGGGGGCGAACACTGAAGCTTTCTTT
>TRBJ2-7|TRBV7-2|many|NA
CASSLAAGFSYEQYF
TGTGCCAGCAGCTTAGCAGCAGGGTTCTCCTACGAGCAGTACTTC
>TRBJ1-5|TRBV2|few|NA
CASSEATGNQPQHF
TGTGCCAGCAGTGAAGCTACGGGCAATCAGCCCCAGCATTTT
>TRBJ2-1|TRBV27|NA|TRBD2
CASITVAGGPNSNEQFF
TGTGCCAGCATCACCGTAGCGGGAGGGCCTAATTCCAATGAGCAGTTCTTC
>TRBJ1-4|TRBV28|NA|NA
CASSEYRQAGGKLFF
TGTGCCAGCAGTGAATATCGGCAGGCCGGTGGAAAACTGTTTTTT
>TRBJ1-6|TRBV10-3|NA|TRBD1
CAATGQGGNSPLHF
TGTGCCGCCACGGGACAGGGGGGAAATTCACCCCTCCACTTT
>TRBJ2-1|TRBV19|NA|NA
CASSYGSPRGNEQFF
TGTGCCAGTAGTTATGGCTCTCCTCGGGGGAATGAGCAGTTCTTC
>TRBJ2-1|TRBV24-1|many|TRBD2
CATSGLGRTSAYNEQFF
TGTGCCACCAGTGGTTTGGGTAGGACTAGCGCGTACAATGAGCAGTTCTTC
>TRBJ1-2|TRBV29-1|few|NA
CSVDGNYGYTF
TGCAGCGTTGATGGTAACTATGGCTACACCTTC
>TRBJ1-2|TRBV13|many|NA
CASSLVGDYGYTF
TGTGCCAGCAGCTTAGTCGGGGACTATGGCTACACCTTC
>TRBJ2-3|TRBV10-3|NA|TRBD2
CAISRGLAGIDTQYF
TGTGCCATCAGCCGTGGACTAGCGGGAATAGATACGCAGTATTTT
>TRBJ1-1|TRBV12-3/TRBV12-4|many|NA
CASSGRALGNTEAFF
TGTGCCAGCAGCGGACGGGCATTGGGGAACACTGAAGCTTTCTTT
>TRBJ2-3|TRBV9|NA|NA
CASSEGDVTKQYF
TGTGCCAGCAGCGAAGGGGACGTTACAAAGCAGTATTTT
>TRBJ2-1|TRBV6-2/TRBV6-3|many|NA
CASRGGGFPVNEQFF
TGTGCCAGCAGGGGTGGCGGGTTCCCCGTCAATGAGCAGTTCTTC
>TRBJ2-3|TRBV10-3|many|NA
CAISESATGPRTDTQYF
TGTGCCATCAGTGAGTCGGCTACTGGGCCTCGCACAGATACGCAGTATTTT
>TRBJ1-1|TRBV6-2/TRBV6-3|many|NA
CASSYATMNTEAFF
TGTGCCAGCAGTTACGCCACTATGAACACTGAAGCTTTCTTT
>TRBJ1-1|TRBV9|many|NA
CASSASSASAEAFF
TGTGCCAGCAGCGCCAGCTCAGCGAGCGCTGAAGCTTTCTTT
>TRBJ2-7|TRBV19|few|TRBD2
CASSRLPGGYEQYF
TGTGCCAGTAGTAGGCTTCCGGGGGGCTACGAGCAGTACTTC
>TRBJ2-1|TRBV12-3/TRBV12-4|many|TRBD2
CASSTGGDPSNGQFF
TGTGCCAGCAGTACCGGGGGGGACCCTTCAAATGGGCAGTTCTTC
>TRBJ2-4|TRBV5-1|many|TRBD2
CASSETSGVAKNIQYF
TGCGCCAGCAGCGAAACTAGCGGAGTAGCCAAAAACATTCAGTACTTC
>TRBJ2-1|TRBV4-1|few|TRBD2
CASSQEGGGSEQFF
TGCGCCAGCAGCCAAGAGGGGGGGGGTAGTGAGCAGTTCTTC
>TRBJ2-7|TRBV20-1|NA|TRBD2
CSARRTSGSVGQYF
TGCAGTGCTAGGAGGACTAGCGGGAGTGTAGGGCAGTACTTC
>TRBJ1-5|TRBV20-1|many|NA
CSAQRADQPQHF
TGCAGTGCCCAGCGGGCTGATCAGCCCCAGCATTTT
>TRBJ2-1|TRBV2|many|NA
CASIVRKVSSSYNEQFF
TGTGCCAGCATCGTCAGGAAGGTATCTAGCTCCTACAATGAGCAGTTCTTC
>TRBJ2-1|TRBV7-3|many|NA
CASSLTSGDEQFF
TGTGCCAGCAGCTTAACGTCCGGAGATGAGCAGTTCTTC
>TRBJ2-5|TRBV10-3|many|NA
CAISDSGPETQYF
TGTGCCATCAGTGACTCCGGGCCGGAGACCCAGTACTTC
>TRBJ2-7|TRBV11-2|NA|NA
CASSLDRTHSYEQYF
TGTGCCAGCAGCTTAGATCGGACTCATTCCTACGAGCAGTACTTC
>TRBJ1-3|TRBV6-2/TRBV6-3|few|NA
CASRTARTNSGNTIYF
TGTGCCAGCAGAACCGCCCGGACAAACTCTGGAAACACCATATATTTT
>TRBJ2-1|TRBV19|NA|TRBD2
CASSIYGGRDAYNEQFF
TGTGCCAGTAGTATTTACGGCGGGAGGGACGCCTACAATGAGCAGTTCTTC
>TRBJ2-1|TRBV6-2/TRBV6-3|few|NA
CASKSHRGRINEQFF
TGTGCCAGCAAGTCCCACCGGGGGAGAATCAATGAGCAGTTCTTC
>TRBJ2-1|TRBV7-2|many|TRBD2
CASRTGTSAHNEQFF
TGTGCCAGCAGGACCGGGACTAGCGCCCACAATGAGCAGTTCTTC